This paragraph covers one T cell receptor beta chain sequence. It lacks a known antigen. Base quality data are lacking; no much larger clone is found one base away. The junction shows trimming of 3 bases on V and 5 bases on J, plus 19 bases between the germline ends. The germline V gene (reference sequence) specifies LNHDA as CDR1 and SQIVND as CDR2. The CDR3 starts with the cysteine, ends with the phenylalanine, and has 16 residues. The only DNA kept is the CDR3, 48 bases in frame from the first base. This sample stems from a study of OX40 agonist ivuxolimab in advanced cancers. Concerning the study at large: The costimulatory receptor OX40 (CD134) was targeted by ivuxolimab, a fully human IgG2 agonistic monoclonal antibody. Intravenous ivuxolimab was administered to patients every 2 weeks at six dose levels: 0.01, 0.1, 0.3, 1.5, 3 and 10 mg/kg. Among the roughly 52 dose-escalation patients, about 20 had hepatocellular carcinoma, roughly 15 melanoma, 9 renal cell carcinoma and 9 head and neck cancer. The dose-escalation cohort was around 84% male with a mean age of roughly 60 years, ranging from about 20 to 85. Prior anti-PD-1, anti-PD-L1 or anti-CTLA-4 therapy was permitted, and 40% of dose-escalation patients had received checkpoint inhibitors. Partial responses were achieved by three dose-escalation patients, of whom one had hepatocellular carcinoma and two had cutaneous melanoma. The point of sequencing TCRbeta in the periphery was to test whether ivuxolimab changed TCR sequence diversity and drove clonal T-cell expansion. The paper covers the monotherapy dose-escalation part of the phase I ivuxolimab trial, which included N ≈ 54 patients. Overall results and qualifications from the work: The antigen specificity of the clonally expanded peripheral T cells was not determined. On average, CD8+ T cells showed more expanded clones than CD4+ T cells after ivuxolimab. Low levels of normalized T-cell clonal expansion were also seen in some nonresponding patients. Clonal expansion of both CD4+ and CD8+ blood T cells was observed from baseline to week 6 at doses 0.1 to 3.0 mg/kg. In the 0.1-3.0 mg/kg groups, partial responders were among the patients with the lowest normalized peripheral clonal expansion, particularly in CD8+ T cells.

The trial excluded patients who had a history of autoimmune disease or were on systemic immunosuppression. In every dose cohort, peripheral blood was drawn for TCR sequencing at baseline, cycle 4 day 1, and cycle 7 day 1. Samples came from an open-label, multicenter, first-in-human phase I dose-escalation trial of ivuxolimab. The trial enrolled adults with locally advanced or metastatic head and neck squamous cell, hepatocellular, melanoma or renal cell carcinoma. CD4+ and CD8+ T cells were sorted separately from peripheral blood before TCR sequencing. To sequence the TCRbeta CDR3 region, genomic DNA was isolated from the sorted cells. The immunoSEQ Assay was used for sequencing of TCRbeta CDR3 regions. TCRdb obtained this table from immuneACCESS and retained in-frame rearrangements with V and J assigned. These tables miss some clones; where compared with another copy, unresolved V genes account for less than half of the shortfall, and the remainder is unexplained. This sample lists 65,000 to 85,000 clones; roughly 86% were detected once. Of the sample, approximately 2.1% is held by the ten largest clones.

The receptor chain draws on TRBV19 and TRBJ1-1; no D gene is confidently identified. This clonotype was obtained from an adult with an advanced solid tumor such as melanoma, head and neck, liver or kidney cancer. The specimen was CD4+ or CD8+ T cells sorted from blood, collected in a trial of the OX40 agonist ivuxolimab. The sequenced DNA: TGTGCCAGTAGTATTTTGGGTACGATTTGGAGTACTGAAGCTTTCTTT. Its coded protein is CASSILGTIWSTEAFF.